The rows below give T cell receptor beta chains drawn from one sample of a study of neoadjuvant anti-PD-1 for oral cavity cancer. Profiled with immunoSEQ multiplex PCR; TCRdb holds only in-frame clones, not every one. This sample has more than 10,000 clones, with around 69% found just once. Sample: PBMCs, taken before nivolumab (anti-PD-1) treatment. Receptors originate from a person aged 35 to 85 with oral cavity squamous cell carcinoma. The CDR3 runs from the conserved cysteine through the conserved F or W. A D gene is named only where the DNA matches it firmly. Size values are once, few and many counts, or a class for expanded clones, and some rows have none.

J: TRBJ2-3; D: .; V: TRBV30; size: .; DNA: TGTGCCTGGAGTGTACGAAGGGCAGATACGCAGTATTTT; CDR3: CAWSVRRADTQYF
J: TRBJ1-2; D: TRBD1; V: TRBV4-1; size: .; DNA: TGCGCCAGCAGCCAAGAAAGGTGGTCGGGACAGGGCTATGGCTACACCTTC; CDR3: CASSQERWSGQGYGYTF
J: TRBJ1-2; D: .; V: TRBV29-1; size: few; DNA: TGCAGCGCCGAAGGGTTTGTTGACTATGGCTACACCTTC; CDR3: CSAEGFVDYGYTF
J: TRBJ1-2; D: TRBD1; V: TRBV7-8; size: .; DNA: TGTGCCAGCAGCGGCCGGGACAGGGGGAAAGGTGGCTACACCTTC; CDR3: CASSGRDRGKGGYTF
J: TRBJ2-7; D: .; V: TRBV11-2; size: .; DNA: TGTGCCAGCAGCTTAATGTCCGACCGGGACGAGCAGTACTTC; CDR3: CASSLMSDRDEQYF
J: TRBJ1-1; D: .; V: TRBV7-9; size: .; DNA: TGTGCCAGCAGCTTACGGGTCACTGAAGCTTTCTTT; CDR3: CASSLRVTEAFF
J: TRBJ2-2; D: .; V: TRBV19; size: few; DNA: TGTGCCAGTAGTATGAACAGGGCGGCCCACACCGGGGAGCTGTTTTTT; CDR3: CASSMNRAAHTGELFF
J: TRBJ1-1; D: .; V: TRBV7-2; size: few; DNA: TGTGCCAGCAGCTTCACCCCAGGGGATACTGAAGCTTTCTTT; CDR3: CASSFTPGDTEAFF
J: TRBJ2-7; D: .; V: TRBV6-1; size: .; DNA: TGTGCCAGCAGTGAAGCGGCCCTGTACGAGCAGTACTTC; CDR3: CASSEAALYEQYF
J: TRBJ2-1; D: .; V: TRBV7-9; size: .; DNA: TGTGCCAGCAGCTCCCCTAGCCGTGGGTACAATGAGCAGTTCTTC; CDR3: CASSSPSRGYNEQFF
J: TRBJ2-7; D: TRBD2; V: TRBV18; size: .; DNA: TGTGCCAGCTCACCAACTAGCGAGTACGAGCAGTACTTC; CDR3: CASSPTSEYEQYF
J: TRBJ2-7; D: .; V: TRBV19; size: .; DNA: TGTGCCAGTAGTATAAAGGCAGGCGGACAATACGAGCAGTACTTC; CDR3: CASSIKAGGQYEQYF
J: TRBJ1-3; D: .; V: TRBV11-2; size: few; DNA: TGTGCCAGCAGCTTGGCCGGAAACACCATATATTTT; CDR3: CASSLAGNTIYF
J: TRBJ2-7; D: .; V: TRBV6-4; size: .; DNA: TGTGCCAGCAGTGACGAGGCCGGGGCAGCCTACGAGCAGTACTTC; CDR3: CASSDEAGAAYEQYF
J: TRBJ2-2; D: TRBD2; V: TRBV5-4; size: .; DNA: TGTGCCAGCAGCCCGGGACTAGCGGGGGGGGGCACCGGGGAGCTGTTTTTT; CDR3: CASSPGLAGGGTGELFF
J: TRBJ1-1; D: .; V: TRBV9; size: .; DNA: TGTGCCAGCAGCAGCCGTCCAAGGGCAGTAGACACTGAAGCTTTCTTT; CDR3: CASSSRPRAVDTEAFF
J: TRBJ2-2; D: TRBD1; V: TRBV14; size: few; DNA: TGTGCCAGCAGCCAAGGCCCAGGGGGTCCCGGGGAGCTGTTTTTT; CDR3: CASSQGPGGPGELFF
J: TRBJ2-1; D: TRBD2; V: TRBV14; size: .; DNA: TGTGCCAGCAGCCTAGGACTAGCGGGGCCTGGGAATGAGCAGTTCTTC; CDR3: CASSLGLAGPGNEQFF
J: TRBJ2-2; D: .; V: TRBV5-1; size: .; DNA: TGCGCCAGCAGCTTGGACGGAAACACCGGGGAGCTGTTTTTT; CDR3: CASSLDGNTGELFF
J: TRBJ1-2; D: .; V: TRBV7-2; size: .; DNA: TGTGCCAGCAGCTTAGAGGGCCTTAACTATGGCTACACCTTC; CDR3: CASSLEGLNYGYTF
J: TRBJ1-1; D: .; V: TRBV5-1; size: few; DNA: TGCGCCAGCAGCTTAGCAGGGCCTCTGAACACTGAAGCTTTCTTT; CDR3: CASSLAGPLNTEAFF
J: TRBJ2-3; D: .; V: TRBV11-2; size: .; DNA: TGTGCCAGCAGCTCTAATTTCGCGCAGTATTTT; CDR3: CASSSNFAQYF
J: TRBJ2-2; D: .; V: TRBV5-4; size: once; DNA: TGTGCCAGCAGCTTGTATAAGGACACCGGGGAGCTGTTTTTT; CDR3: CASSLYKDTGELFF
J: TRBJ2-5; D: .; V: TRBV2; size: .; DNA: TGTGCCAGCAGTGAAGCAAGGACAGAAAAAGAGACCCAGTACTTC; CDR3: CASSEARTEKETQYF